These 23 T cell receptor beta chains originate from one sample sequenced in a study of tumor and adjacent non-tumor tissue in lung cancer. RNA was extracted from bulk tissue without any cell sorting. A modified ARM-PCR protocol with three rounds of nested PCR amplified TCRbeta. TCRdb reprocessed the multiplex PCR reads via MiXCR and lists one record per CDR3 protein. This sample yields 200,000 to 250,000 distinct CDR3 sequences, of which over 55% are seen a single time; approximately 26% belongs to the top ten. The sample taken for sequencing was lung tumor tissue. The receptors were sampled from a man aged 60 to 75 with non-small cell lung cancer.

Concerning this clonotype: No conserved phenylalanine or tryptophan is present at the end of the CDR3, so a read error is the likely explanation. Here the CDR3 DNA reads TGTGCCAGCAGCCCTGGACAGGTCCATGAGACCCAGTACCTC. Translated, it gives CASSPGQVHETQYL. This chain connects TRBV11-2 to TRBJ2-5; TRBD1 aligns across 7 bases. The J segment lost 5 bases and the V segment lost 5 bases, leaving 8 bases of the junction unmatched. Germline loops: CDR1 SGHAT, CDR2 FQNNGV. The CDR3 sequence is 14 residues long.

In the case of this clonotype: In this CDR3 the conserved last residue, phenylalanine or tryptophan, is missing, so a read error is likely. The DNA is left out, because the CDR3 cannot be placed on it with certainty; the CDR3 is given as TCRdb lists it. This sequence joins TRBV11-3 and TRBJ1-6. Germline CDR1 and CDR2: SGHNT and YENEEA. Counting both end residues, the CDR3 totals 12 amino acids. The CDR3 spells CASSDGYPPFHI.

In regard to this clonotype: An end of the junction does not agree with germline; a read error may underlie this. The chain employs TRBV20-1 and TRBJ1-6, with TRBD1 identical over 7 bases. Germline V gene sequence: CDR1 DFQATT, CDR2 SNEGSKA (reference sequence). There are 15 residues in the CDR3. CDR3 coding DNA: TGCAATGCTCGGAGGCCCGGGACAGAAGATTCACCCCTCCACTTT. Translation: CNARRPGTEDSPLHF.

Note on this clonotype: An end of the junction does not agree with germline; a read error may underlie this. CDR3 nucleotide sequence: TGTGCCAGCAGCTCTCAGCATGAGACCCAATACTTC. Translating it yields CASSSQHETQYF. V usage is TRBV11-2 and J usage is TRBJ2-5; no firm D call. CDR1 is SGHAT, CDR2 FQNNGV, per germline. This CDR3 is built from 12 residues.

With respect to this clonotype: A read error may produce the germline difference seen at one junction end. This chain uses TRBV20-1 with TRBJ2-3; no clear D gene. This CDR3 region has 14 residues. Germline V gives CDR1 DFQATT, CDR2 SNEGSKA (reference sequence). This CDR3 is CSTIPSSFTDTQYF. In DNA form, the CDR3 reads TGCAGTACCATACCCAGCAGTTTCACAGATACGCAATATTTT.

For this clonotype: Germline is not matched at one junction end, which may reflect a read error. The V and J genes are TRBV20-1 and TRBJ2-7; TRBD2 is a possible D gene (7 bases). The CDR3 consists of 15 residues. CDR1 is DFQATT, CDR2 SNEGSKA, per germline (reference sequence). The chain's CDR3 is CCARGGRELRREQYF. CDR3 nucleotides: TGCTGTGCTAGGGGGGGGCGCGAACTGAGACGCGAGCAGTACTTC.

In the case of this clonotype: This may be a read error: a much more frequent sequence differs by one nucleotide. The V and J genes are TRBV20-1 and TRBJ2-1; the D is unclear. The CDR3 covers 14 residues. Per the germline V gene, CDR1 is DFQATT and CDR2 is SNEGSKA (reference sequence). CDR3 nucleotide sequence: TGCAGTGTATATGGGTGGCAGGAAGGGCATGAGCAGGTCTTC. Translating gives CSVYGWQEGHEQVF.

As regards this clonotype: A single base separates this from a much larger clone, so it may be a read error. The chain recombines TRBV29-1 with TRBJ2-6; no definite D call. Germline V gene lookup returns CDR1 SQVTM and CDR2 ANQGSEA. The CDR3 loop spans 16 amino acids. Trimming took 5 bases from V and 2 from J, leaving 16 bases between them. The CDR3 DNA follows: TGCAGCGTTCTTGGGCAATGTTTCACTGGGGCCAACGTCCTGACTTTC. Protein: CSVLGQCFTGANVLTF.

As concerns this clonotype: At one end, the junction sequence differs from germline, possibly due to a read error. The CDR3: CAGSYSGRGVAGYTF. The CDR3 DNA reads as TGTGCCGGCAGTTACTCCGGACGGGGGGTGGCTGGCTACACCTTC. V is TRBV6-6 and J is TRBJ1-2, with a possible D match to TRBD1 (5 bases). The CDR3 covers 15 residues. Germline CDR1 MNHNY, CDR2 SVGAGI (reference sequence).

As to this clonotype: A much larger clone is a single base away; this may be a read error. The chain joins TRBV29-1 to TRBJ2-2; D gene unclear. Germline V gene data show CDR1 as SQVTM and CDR2 as ANQGSEA. Trimming stripped 5 bases from V and 6 bases from J, with 7 bases between. The CDR3 spans 11 residues. The CDR3, as DNA: TGCAGCGTTAAAAACGCCGGGGAGCTGTTTTTT. Protein sequence: CSVKNAGELFF.

As regards this clonotype: One end of the junction fails to match germline, which may point to a read error. This chain connects TRBV11-1 to TRBJ2-1; 9 bases align to TRBD2. The CDR3 has 17 amino acids. Per the germline V gene, CDR1 is SGHAT and CDR2 is FQDESV (reference sequence). CDR3 bases: TGTGCCGGCAGCTTATCTCGGCCAGCGGGAGGCAACAATGTGCAGTTCTTC. This encodes CAGSLSRPAGGNNVQFF.

With respect to this clonotype: A read error is possible here, since a much larger clone lies one base away. The genes are TRBV6-2 or TRBV6-3 and TRBJ2-3, with a possible D match to TRBD1 (6 bases). The CDR3 is 15 residues long. V was clipped by 6 bases and J by 0 bases, with 13 bases between them. CDR1 and CDR2 from the germline V gene are MNHEY and SVGEGT. The CDR3 DNA follows: TGTGCCAGCAGAGCACAGGGATACAGCACAGATACGCAGTATTTT. Residues: CASRAQGYSTDTQYF.

Comment on this clonotype: The germline gene is not matched at one end of the junction; a read error may be the cause. This sequence joins TRBV4-1 and TRBJ2-1; tentatively, D is TRBD1 or TRBD2 (5 bases each). This CDR3 has 16 amino acids. Looked up from germline, CDR1 is MGHRA and CDR2 is YSYEKL. The CDR3 loop is CASSQDDRGVYNERFF. The CDR3 nucleotides read TGCGCCAGCAGCCAAGATGACCGAGGGGTGTACAATGAGCGGTTCTTC.

This sequence joins TRBV11-3 and TRBJ2-1, with 12 bases matching TRBD2. V was clipped by 9 bases and J by 2 bases; unmatched bases: 8. The CDR3 contains 16 residues. Germline values: CDR1 SGHNT, CDR2 YENEEA. CDR3 sequence: CARSLRLAGAYNEQFF. In DNA, the CDR3 is TGTGCCAGGAGTCTTAGACTAGCGGGGGCCTACAATGAGCAGTTCTTC.

The chain combines TRBV4-3 with TRBJ1-2; D gene uncertain. From germline, CDR1 is LGHNA and CDR2 YSLEER. V was shortened by 4 bases and J by 9 bases, with 15 bases between the two germline ends. The CDR3 is 13 residues long. In DNA form, the CDR3 reads TGCGCCAGCAGCCCCTCTGGGGAAGGTTGCTACACCTTC. It encodes CASSPSGEGCYTF.

On this clonotype itself: A much larger clone lies one base from this, so it may be a read error. This sequence joins TRBV20-1 and TRBJ2-2; 11 bases agree with TRBD2. V was pared by 0 bases and J by 4 bases, with 7 bases of the junction left unmatched. Germline V lookup: CDR1 DFQATT, CDR2 SNEGSKA (reference sequence). The CDR3 is made up of 17 amino acids. The CDR3 DNA reads TGCAGTGCTAGAGAGGTTAGCGGGAGGGTGGCCACCGGGGAGCTGTTTTTT. Its translation: CSAREVSGRVATGELFF.

This clonotype was observed at least ten times. The chain carries TRBV29-1 and TRBJ2-1, with 13 bases aligning to TRBD2. Germline V gives CDR1 SQVTM, CDR2 ANQGSEA. Trimming removed 7 bases from V and 7 bases from J; junction bases left unmatched: 4. This CDR3 comprises 13 residues. In DNA, the CDR3 is TGCAGCGGATCACTAGCGGGAGGGAATGAGCAGTTCTTC. Its translation: CSGSLAGGNEQFF.

Comments on this clonotype: A much larger clone is a single base away; this may be a read error. The genes are TRBV6-5 and TRBJ1-2; D unresolved. The CDR3 is 15 residues long. Trimming cost V 5 bases and J 5 bases, with 18 bases left between them. CDR1 MNHEY and CDR2 SVGAGI come from the germline V gene. CDR3 residues: CASSTLRGREYGYTF. The CDR3 bases are TGTGCCAGCAGTACCCTACGGGGAAGAGAGTATGGCTACACCTTC.

The J gene is TRBJ2-3, the V gene TRBV20-1; D remains unclear. V was cut by 6 bases and J by 1 base, with 14 bases left in between. The CDR3 is 14 amino acids. In germline, CDR1 is DFQATT, CDR2 SNEGSKA (reference sequence). CDR3 amino acids: CSANACIGTDTQYF. The DNA for the CDR3 is TGCAGTGCCAATGCATGTATAGGCACAGATACGCAGTATTTT.

In regard to this clonotype: Relative to the germline gene, one junction end is altered; a read error may explain this. The V and J genes are TRBV5-1 and TRBJ2-6, with TRBD1 identical over 9 bases. Looked up from germline, CDR1 is SGHRS and CDR2 is YFSETQ. The CDR3 covers 17 residues. The CDR3 loop reads CACREGTGSSGANVLTF. The CDR3, as DNA: TGCGCCTGCAGAGAGGGGACAGGGAGCTCTGGGGCCAACGTCCTGACTTTC.

Concerning this clonotype: Since the CDR3 does not end with the conserved phenylalanine or tryptophan, this likely comes from a read error. The genes are TRBV29-1 and TRBJ1-1; D gene unclear. The germline CDR1 and CDR2 sequences are SQVTM and ANQGSEA. The CDR3 is 12 residues long. CDR3 sequence reads: CNAEGGSAEAFL. The DNA for the CDR3 is TGCAACGCTGAAGGTGGATCCGCTGAAGCTTTCCTT.

On this clonotype: The conserved phenylalanine or tryptophan normally closing the CDR3 is absent here, so this likely arose from a read error. The chain uses TRBV6-5 and TRBJ2-5; D gene unclear. CDR3 length equals 15 residues. Germline values: CDR1 MNHEY, CDR2 SVGAGI. The CDR3 DNA reads as TGTGCCATCAGTTACTCGAAGTTGACTGGAGAGACCCAGTACTTA. Residues: CAISYSKLTGETQYL.

V is TRBV6-1 and J is TRBJ2-6; possible D gene TRBD1, 5 bases. Between the trimmed V and J ends, which lost 1 base and 14 bases, there was a span of 18 bases. Germline V gene data show CDR1 as MNHNS and CDR2 as SASEGT. The CDR3 has 15 amino acids. The CDR3 protein is CASSEDSSGADILTF. The CDR3 DNA sequence: TGTGCCAGCAGTGAAGACAGCTCTGGGGCCGACATCCTGACTTTC.